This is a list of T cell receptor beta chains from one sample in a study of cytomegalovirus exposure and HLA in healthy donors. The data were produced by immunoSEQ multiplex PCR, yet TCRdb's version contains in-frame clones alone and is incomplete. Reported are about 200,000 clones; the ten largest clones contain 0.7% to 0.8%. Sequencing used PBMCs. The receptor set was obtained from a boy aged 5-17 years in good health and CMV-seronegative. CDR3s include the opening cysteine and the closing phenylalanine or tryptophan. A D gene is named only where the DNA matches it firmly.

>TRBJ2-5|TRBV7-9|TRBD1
CASSPTRLGTGQETQYF
TGTGCCAGCAGCCCCACAAGATTAGGGACAGGACAAGAGACCCAGTACTTC
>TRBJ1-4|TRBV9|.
CASSVGLQGFGNEKLFF
TGTGCCAGCAGCGTAGGATTACAGGGCTTCGGTAATGAAAAACTGTTTTTT
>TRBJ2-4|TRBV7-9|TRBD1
CASSSAGTGIGFENIQYF
TGTGCCAGCAGCTCAGCTGGGACAGGGATTGGGTTCGAAAACATTCAGTACTTC
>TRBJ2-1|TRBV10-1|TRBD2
CASSVWRRGAIVISSYNEQFF
TGCGCCAGCAGTGTGTGGAGGCGGGGGGCAATAGTAATTAGCTCCTACAATGAGCAGTTCTTC
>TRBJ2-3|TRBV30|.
CAWTPTDTQYF
TGTGCCTGGACCCCGACAGATACGCAGTATTTT
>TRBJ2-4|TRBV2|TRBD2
CASRGLAGDPLAKNIQYF
TGTGCCAGCAGGGGACTAGCGGGTGACCCTCTAGCCAAAAACATTCAGTACTTC
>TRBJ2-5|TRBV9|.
CASSVAGTYQETQYF
TGTGCCAGCAGCGTAGCAGGGACTTACCAAGAGACCCAGTACTTC
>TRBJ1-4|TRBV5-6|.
CASSLWRITNEKLFF
TGTGCCAGCAGCTTGTGGAGAATAACTAATGAAAAACTGTTTTTT
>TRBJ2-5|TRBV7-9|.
CASSEPGQYQETQYF
TGTGCCAGCAGCGAGCCGGGACAATACCAAGAGACCCAGTACTTC
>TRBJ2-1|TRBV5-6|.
CASSLAGSYNEQFF
TGTGCCAGCAGCTTGGCGGGCTCCTACAATGAGCAGTTCTTC
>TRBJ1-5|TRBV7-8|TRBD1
CASSLESRGRIQPQHF
TGTGCCAGCAGCTTAGAAAGCAGGGGGCGCATTCAGCCCCAGCATTTT
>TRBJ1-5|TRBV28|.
CASSLSGEHQPQHF
TGTGCCAGCAGTTTATCAGGGGAGCATCAGCCCCAGCATTTT
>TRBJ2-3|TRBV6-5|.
CASGRVGLAGDTQYF
TGTGCCAGCGGACGAGTGGGACTGGCCGGAGATACGCAGTATTTT
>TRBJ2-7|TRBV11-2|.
CASSNIGVAPYEQYF
TGTGCCAGCAGTAATATAGGGGTGGCACCCTACGAGCAGTACTTC
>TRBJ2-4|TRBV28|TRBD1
CASSTRTGLVENIQYF
TGTGCCAGCAGTACCCGGACAGGACTCGTCGAAAACATTCAGTACTTC
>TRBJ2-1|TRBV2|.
CASSDGEINYNEQFF
TGTGCCAGCAGTGATGGGGAGATTAACTACAATGAGCAGTTCTTC
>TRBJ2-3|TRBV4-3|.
CASSPRLIPRSTDTQYF
TGCGCCAGCAGCCCGCGACTTATTCCACGTAGCACAGATACGCAGTATTTT
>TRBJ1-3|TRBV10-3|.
CAISQLGNTIYF
TGTGCCATCAGTCAACTTGGAAACACCATATATTTT
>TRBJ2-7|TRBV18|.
CASSRSTAGDEQYF
TGTGCCAGCTCACGTTCGACGGCCGGGGACGAGCAGTACTTC
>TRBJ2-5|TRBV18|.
CASSPPHGQGETQYF
TGTGCCAGCTCACCGCCACATGGGCAGGGTGAGACCCAGTACTTC
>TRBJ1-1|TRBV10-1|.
CASNGGFNTEAFF
TGCGCCAGCAACGGGGGTTTTAACACTGAAGCTTTCTTT
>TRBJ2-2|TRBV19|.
CASSIVRAPPGELFF
TGTGCCAGTAGTATCGTACGTGCGCCTCCCGGGGAGCTGTTTTTT